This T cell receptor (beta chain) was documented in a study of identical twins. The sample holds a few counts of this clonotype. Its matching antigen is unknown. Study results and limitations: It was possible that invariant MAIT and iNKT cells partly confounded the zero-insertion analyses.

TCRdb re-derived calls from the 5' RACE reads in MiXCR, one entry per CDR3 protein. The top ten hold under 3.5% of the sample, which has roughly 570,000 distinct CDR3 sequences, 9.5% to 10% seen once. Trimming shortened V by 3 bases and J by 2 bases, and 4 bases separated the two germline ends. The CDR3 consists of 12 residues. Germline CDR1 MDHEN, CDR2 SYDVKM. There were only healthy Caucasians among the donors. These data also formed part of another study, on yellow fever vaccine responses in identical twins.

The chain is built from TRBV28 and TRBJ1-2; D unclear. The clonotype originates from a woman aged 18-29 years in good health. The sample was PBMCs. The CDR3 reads CASSFLNYGYTF. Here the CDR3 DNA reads TGTGCCAGCAGTTTCCTCAACTATGGCTACACCTTC.